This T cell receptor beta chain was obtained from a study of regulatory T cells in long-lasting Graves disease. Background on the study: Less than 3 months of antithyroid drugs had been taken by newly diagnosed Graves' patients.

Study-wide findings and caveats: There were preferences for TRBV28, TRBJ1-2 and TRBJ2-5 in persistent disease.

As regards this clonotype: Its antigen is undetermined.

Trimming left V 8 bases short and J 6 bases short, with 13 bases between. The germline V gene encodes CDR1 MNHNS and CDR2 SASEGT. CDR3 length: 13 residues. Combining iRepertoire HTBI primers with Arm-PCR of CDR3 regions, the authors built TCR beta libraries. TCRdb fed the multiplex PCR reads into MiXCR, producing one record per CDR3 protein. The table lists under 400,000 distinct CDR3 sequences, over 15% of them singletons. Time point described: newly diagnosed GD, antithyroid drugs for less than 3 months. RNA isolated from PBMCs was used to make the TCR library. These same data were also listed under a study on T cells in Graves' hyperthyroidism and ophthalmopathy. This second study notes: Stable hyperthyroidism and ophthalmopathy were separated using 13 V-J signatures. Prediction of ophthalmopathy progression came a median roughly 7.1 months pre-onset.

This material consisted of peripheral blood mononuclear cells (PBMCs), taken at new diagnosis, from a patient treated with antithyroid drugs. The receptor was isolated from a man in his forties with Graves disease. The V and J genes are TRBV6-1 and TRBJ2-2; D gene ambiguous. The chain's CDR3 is CASSWLLSGELFF. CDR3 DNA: TGTGCCAGCTCCTGGCTACTGTCCGGGGAGCTGTTTTTT.